These T cell receptor beta chains were read from a single sample in a study of Ad26.COV2.S vaccination and SARS-CoV-2 variants. Clones were read by immunoSEQ multiplex PCR, and TCRdb kept only the in-frame ones, dropping some. The sample contains roughly 400,000 clones, approximately 90% of which appear only once. Material: peripheral blood, obtained in a trial of Ad26.COV2.S vaccine versus placebo. These receptors originate from a person between 18 and 60 years old who received the Ad26.COV2.S COVID-19 vaccine or a placebo. Each CDR3 is given with its conserved first and last residue. Fields, in order: V gene, J gene, D gene, clone size, CDR3 DNA, CDR3 protein. A D gene is named only where the DNA matches it firmly. Clone size is shown for a subset of rows, as once, few, many or a class of expanded clone.

TRBV5-4	TRBJ1-1	TRBD1	NA	TGTGCCAGCAGCTCGGACAGGGGTTCTGTTAGCACTGAAGCTTTCTTT	CASSSDRGSVSTEAFF
TRBV5-4	TRBJ2-3	TRBD2	NA	TGTGCCAGTTACTCGACTAGCGGGGGGGCAGATACGCAGTATTTT	CASYSTSGGADTQYF
TRBV6-1	TRBJ2-7	TRBD2	NA	TGTGCCAGCAGTGAAGCGGATAGCGGGGGGTTTCGGGAGCAGTACTTC	CASSEADSGGFREQYF
TRBV4-3	TRBJ1-3	NA	NA	TGCGCCAGCAGCCCACCCGGCGGGGGGGGAGGGATATCAGGAAACACCATATATTTT	CASSPPGGGGGISGNTIYF
TRBV14	TRBJ1-1	NA	NA	TGTGCCAGCAGTAACAGGGCTGTGAACACTGAAGCTTTCTTT	CASSNRAVNTEAFF
TRBV6-5	TRBJ2-3	NA	NA	TGTGCCAGCAGCTCCCCAGGAGGCACAGATACGCAGTATTTT	CASSSPGGTDTQYF
TRBV2	TRBJ2-1	NA	NA	TGTGCCACCACTGGATTTAATGAGCAGTTCTTC	CATTGFNEQFF
TRBV28	TRBJ1-5	TRBD1	NA	TGTGCCAGCAGTTTATCCGGGACAGGGGGGATGTGGCAGTCAAATCAGCCCCAGCATTTT	CASSLSGTGGMWQSNQPQHF
TRBV7-9	TRBJ2-5	NA	NA	TGTGCCAGCAGCCCACTGGTAGCTAGTCGGCAAGAGACCCAGTACTTC	CASSPLVASRQETQYF
TRBV12-3/TRBV12-4	TRBJ2-5	NA	once	TGTGCCAGCAGTTTCTTAGGAGAGACCCAGTACTTC	CASSFLGETQYF
TRBV12-3/TRBV12-4	TRBJ1-1	NA	NA	TGTGCCAGCAGTTTGTTTTGGAACACTGAAGCTTTCTTT	CASSLFWNTEAFF
TRBV5-1	TRBJ2-1	TRBD2	NA	TGCGCCAGCAGCCGCGGGACTAGCGGGGTGGGAGATGAGCAGTTCTTC	CASSRGTSGVGDEQFF
TRBV19	TRBJ2-7	TRBD1	NA	TGTGCCAGTAGTGGAGTGGGGACAGGGATCTACGAGCAGTACTTC	CASSGVGTGIYEQYF
TRBV29-1	TRBJ2-7	TRBD1	NA	TGCAGCGTATTGACAGGGGGAGTCTACGAGCAGTACTTC	CSVLTGGVYEQYF
TRBV28	TRBJ2-3	NA	NA	TGTGCCAGCAGTTTATATTGGGGAAGTGGATCAGATACGCAGTATTTT	CASSLYWGSGSDTQYF
TRBV24-1	TRBJ2-7	NA	NA	TGTGCCACCAGTGACCCGACAGGGGAGGGCCACGAGCAGTACTTC	CATSDPTGEGHEQYF
TRBV12-5	TRBJ1-2	NA	NA	TGTGCTAGTGGTTTGACGATCAGCTATGGCTACACCTTC	CASGLTISYGYTF
TRBV27	TRBJ2-1	NA	NA	TGTGCCAGCAGTTTCGAGGGGGGCAGTGAGCAGTTCTTC	CASSFEGGSEQFF
TRBV27	TRBJ2-3	TRBD2	NA	TGTGCCAGCAGTTTATCTTCGAGCGGGGATGTGTTAGATACGCAGTATTTT	CASSLSSSGDVLDTQYF
TRBV9	TRBJ1-5	NA	NA	TGTGCCAGCAGCCCATGGGACATCGGGTCGGGCAATCAGCCCCAGCATTTT	CASSPWDIGSGNQPQHF
TRBV6-5	TRBJ1-2	NA	NA	TGTGCCAGCACCGACCGCCAAAACTATGGCTACACCTTC	CASTDRQNYGYTF
TRBV28	TRBJ1-4	TRBD1	once	TGTGCCAGCAGTTTGCAGGGGGCAGGAGAAAAACTGTTTTTT	CASSLQGAGEKLFF
TRBV7-2	TRBJ2-7	NA	NA	TGTGCCAGCAGCTCCCTGGGTCTTTTTACAGCACCCCCCTACGAGCAGTACTTC	CASSSLGLFTAPPYEQYF
TRBV4-1	TRBJ2-5	NA	NA	TGCGCCAGCGGTCGTGGCGACCAAGAGACCCAGTACTTC	CASGRGDQETQYF
TRBV13	TRBJ1-6	NA	NA	TGTGCCAGCAGCGAATCCCTTCGACAGAATTCACCCCTCCACTTT	CASSESLRQNSPLHF
TRBV2	TRBJ1-2	NA	NA	TGTGCCAGCAGTGAAGCGAGTCAGGGCTTGAATGGCTACACCTTC	CASSEASQGLNGYTF
TRBV2	TRBJ1-5	TRBD1	NA	TGTGCCAGCACGGGACAGGGTAATCAGCCCCAGCATTTT	CASTGQGNQPQHF
TRBV10-2	TRBJ2-7	NA	few	TGCGCCAGCCGGCCAGGGGCCTACGAGCAGTACTTC	CASRPGAYEQYF
TRBV7-9	TRBJ2-1	NA	NA	TGTGCCAGCAGCTACTCAGGCGACTACAATGAGCAGTTCTTC	CASSYSGDYNEQFF
TRBV30	TRBJ1-2	TRBD1	NA	TGTGCCTGGGGGGGGACAGCAATTAACTATGGCTACACCTTC	CAWGGTAINYGYTF
TRBV28	TRBJ2-3	TRBD2	NA	TGTGCCAGCAGACTAGCGAGCACAGATACGCAGTATTTT	CASRLASTDTQYF
TRBV7-9	TRBJ1-2	NA	NA	TGTGCCGGGGAACCGGGACACGACAACTATGGCTACACCTTC	CAGEPGHDNYGYTF
TRBV3-1/TRBV3-2	TRBJ1-1	NA	NA	TGTGCCAGCAGCCAAGGGCCCAGGGTCACTGAAGCTTTCTTT	CASSQGPRVTEAFF
TRBV7-2	TRBJ1-3	NA	NA	TGTGCCAGCAGCCAGACAGCGATGAGCTCTGGAAACACCATATATTTT	CASSQTAMSSGNTIYF
TRBV12-3/TRBV12-4	TRBJ2-1	TRBD1	NA	TGTGCCAGCAGCCCCGGGACAGGCTCTGAGCAGTTCTTC	CASSPGTGSEQFF
TRBV3-1/TRBV3-2	TRBJ1-4	NA	once	TGTGCCAGCAGCCACGGAACTAATGAAAAACTGTTTTTT	CASSHGTNEKLFF
TRBV18	TRBJ2-3	NA	NA	TGTGCCAGCTCCACCAAGGGAGATACGCAGTATTTT	CASSTKGDTQYF
TRBV6-5	TRBJ1-2	NA	few	TGTGCCAGCAGTTACTCGATGCCAGGTCTGACCTATGGCTACACCTTC	CASSYSMPGLTYGYTF
TRBV7-7	TRBJ2-2	TRBD2	NA	TGTGCCAGCAGCTTATCACTGGGGGGGACCGGGGAGCTGTTTTTT	CASSLSLGGTGELFF
TRBV4-1	TRBJ1-2	NA	NA	TGCGCCAGCAGCCAAGCCGCCGGGAGTAACTATGGCTACACCTTC	CASSQAAGSNYGYTF
TRBV18	TRBJ2-3	NA	NA	TGTGCCAGCTCACCAGGGTTGGACACAGATACGCAGTATTTT	CASSPGLDTDTQYF
TRBV5-1	TRBJ1-2	NA	NA	TGCGCCAGCAGCTCATACAGGGAGGGCTACACCTTC	CASSSYREGYTF
TRBV3-1/TRBV3-2	TRBJ2-5	TRBD2	NA	TGTGCCAGCAGCCAAGTCCGGCTAGCGGGGGGGGAGACCCAGTACTTC	CASSQVRLAGGETQYF
TRBV23-1	TRBJ2-1	NA	NA	TGCGCCAGCAGTCAATCGGGATGGTACAATGAGCAGTTCTTC	CASSQSGWYNEQFF
TRBV24-1	TRBJ2-7	TRBD1	NA	TGTGCCACCAGTGAGACAGGGGGTAACGAGCAGTACTTC	CATSETGGNEQYF
TRBV6-5	TRBJ2-3	NA	once	TGTGCCAGCAGTTACTCTTTCCGGATCACAGATACGCAGTATTTT	CASSYSFRITDTQYF
TRBV19	TRBJ2-7	TRBD2	NA	TGTGCCAGTAGTATAGGCGGAGCGGGGGTATACTACGAGCAGTACTTC	CASSIGGAGVYYEQYF
TRBV7-2	TRBJ2-7	NA	NA	TGTGCCAGCAGCTTAGAGGGCTGGACCTCCTACGAGCAGTACTTC	CASSLEGWTSYEQYF
TRBV5-1	TRBJ2-5	TRBD2	NA	TGCGCCAGCAGCTTGGTCACTAGCGGCCAAGAGACCCAGTACTTC	CASSLVTSGQETQYF
TRBV6-1	TRBJ1-4	TRBD1	NA	TGTGCCAGCAGTGATGGGACAGGGGGCGGTAATGAAAAACTGTTTTTT	CASSDGTGGGNEKLFF
TRBV19	TRBJ2-1	TRBD1	NA	TGTGCCAGTAGTAACCGGGACAGGGGGTACAATGAGCAGTTCTTC	CASSNRDRGYNEQFF
TRBV30	TRBJ1-2	TRBD1	NA	TGTGCCTGGAACTTTCCCGGGACAGTCTATGGCTACACCTTC	CAWNFPGTVYGYTF
TRBV12-3/TRBV12-4	TRBJ2-7	NA	NA	TGTGCCAGCAGTTTTCGGGTCTACGAGCAGTACTTC	CASSFRVYEQYF
TRBV5-6	TRBJ1-6	NA	few	TGTGCCAGCTACTCTCGGCAGGGATACAATTCACCCCTCCACTTT	CASYSRQGYNSPLHF
TRBV3-1/TRBV3-2	TRBJ2-1	NA	NA	TGTGCCAGCAGCGTTCCAAAGGGGGGGACCTACAATGAGCAGTTCTTC	CASSVPKGGTYNEQFF